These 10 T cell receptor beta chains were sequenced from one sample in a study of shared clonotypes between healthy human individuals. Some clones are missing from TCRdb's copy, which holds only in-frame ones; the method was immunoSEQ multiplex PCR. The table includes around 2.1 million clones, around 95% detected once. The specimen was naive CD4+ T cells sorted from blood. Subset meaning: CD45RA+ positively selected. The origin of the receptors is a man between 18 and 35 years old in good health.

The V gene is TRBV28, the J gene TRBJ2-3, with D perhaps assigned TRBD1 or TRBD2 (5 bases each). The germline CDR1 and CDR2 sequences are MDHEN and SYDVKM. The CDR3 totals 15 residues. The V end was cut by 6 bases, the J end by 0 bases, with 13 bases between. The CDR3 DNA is TGTGCCAGCAGCCCTCGGGACCCCAGCACAGATACGCAGTATTTT. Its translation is CASSPRDPSTDTQYF.

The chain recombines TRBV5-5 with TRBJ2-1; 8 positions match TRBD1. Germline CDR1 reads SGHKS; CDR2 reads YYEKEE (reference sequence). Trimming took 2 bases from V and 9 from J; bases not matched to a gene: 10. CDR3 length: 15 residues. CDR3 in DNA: TGTGCCAGCAGCTTTCGTGGACAGGGTGACAGTGAGCAGTTCTTC. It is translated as CASSFRGQGDSEQFF.

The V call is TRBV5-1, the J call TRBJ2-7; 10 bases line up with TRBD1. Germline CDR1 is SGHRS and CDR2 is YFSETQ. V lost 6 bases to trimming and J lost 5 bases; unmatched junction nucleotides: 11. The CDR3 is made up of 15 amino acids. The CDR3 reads CASNLGGQGSDEQYF. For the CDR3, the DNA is TGCGCCAGCAACCTAGGGGGACAGGGGTCCGACGAGCAGTACTTC.

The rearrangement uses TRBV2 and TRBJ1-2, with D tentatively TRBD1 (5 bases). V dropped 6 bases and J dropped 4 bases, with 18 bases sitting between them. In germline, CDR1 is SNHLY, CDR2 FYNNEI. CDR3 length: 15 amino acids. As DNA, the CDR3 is TGTGCCAGCAGGGTGGAGAGGGACGAGGGCTATGGCTACACCTTC. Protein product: CASRVERDEGYGYTF.

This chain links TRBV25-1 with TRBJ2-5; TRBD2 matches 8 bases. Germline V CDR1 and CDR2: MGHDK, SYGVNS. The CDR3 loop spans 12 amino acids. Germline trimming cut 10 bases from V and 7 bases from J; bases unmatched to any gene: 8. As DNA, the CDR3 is TGTGCCACCCGGGAGGGGGTAGGGACCCAGTACTTC. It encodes CATREGVGTQYF.

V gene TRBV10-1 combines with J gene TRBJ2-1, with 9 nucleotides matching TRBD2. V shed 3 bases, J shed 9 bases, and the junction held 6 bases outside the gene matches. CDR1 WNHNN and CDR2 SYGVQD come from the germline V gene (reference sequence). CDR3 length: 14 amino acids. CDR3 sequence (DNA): TGCGCCAGCAGTGACTCGGGACTAGCTAGTGAGCAGTTCTTC. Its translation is CASSDSGLASEQFF.

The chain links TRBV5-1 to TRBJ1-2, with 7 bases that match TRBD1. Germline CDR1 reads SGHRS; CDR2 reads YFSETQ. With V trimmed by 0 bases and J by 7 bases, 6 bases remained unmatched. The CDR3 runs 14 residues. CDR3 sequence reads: CASSLAQGVSGYTF. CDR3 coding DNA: TGCGCCAGCAGCTTGGCGCAGGGGGTTAGTGGCTACACCTTC.

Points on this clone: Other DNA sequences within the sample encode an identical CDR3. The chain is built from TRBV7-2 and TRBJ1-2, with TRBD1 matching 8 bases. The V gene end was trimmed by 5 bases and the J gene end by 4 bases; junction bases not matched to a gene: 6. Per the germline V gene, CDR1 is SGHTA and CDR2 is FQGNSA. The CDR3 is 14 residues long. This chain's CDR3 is CASSPGQGAYGYTF. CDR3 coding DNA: TGTGCCAGCAGCCCCGGACAGGGAGCCTATGGCTACACCTTC.

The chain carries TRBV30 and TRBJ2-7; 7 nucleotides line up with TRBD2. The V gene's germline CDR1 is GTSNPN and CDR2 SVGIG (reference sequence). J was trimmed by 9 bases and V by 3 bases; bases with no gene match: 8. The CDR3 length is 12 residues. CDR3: CAWRGGDPRQYF. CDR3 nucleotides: TGTGCCTGGAGGGGAGGGGATCCACGGCAGTACTTC.

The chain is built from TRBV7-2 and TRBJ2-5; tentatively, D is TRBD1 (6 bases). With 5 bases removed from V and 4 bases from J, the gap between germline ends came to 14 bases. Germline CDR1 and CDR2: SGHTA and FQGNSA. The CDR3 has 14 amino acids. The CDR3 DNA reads TGTGCCAGCAGCCGAGGGGGTTCGGGAGAGACCCAGTACTTC. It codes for CASSRGGSGETQYF.